What follows are 21 T cell receptor beta chains derived from one specimen sequenced in a study of blood T cell repertoires in COVID-19 (dated by TCRdb to 2019 to 2021). The receptor library was made with the immunoSEQ multiplex PCR assay. TCRdb limited this immuneACCESS table to in-frame rearrangements with V and J called. A share of clones is missing; checked studies link under half to unresolved V genes, and the rest is unexplained. Present in this sample are approximately 150,000 clones, around 78% of which were seen just once. The biggest ten clones account for just under 2% of the sample. The sequenced material came from peripheral blood. The receptors here all came from a woman aged 60-75 years with acute or convalescent COVID-19.

This chain connects TRBV3-1 (or the pseudogene TRBV3-2) to TRBJ2-7; TRBD2 might be the D (5 bases). Trimming stripped 0 bases from V and 0 bases from J, with 21 bases between. This CDR3 contains 19 residues. Germline lookup yields CDR1 LGHDT and CDR2 YNNKEL (reference sequence). The CDR3: CASSQEGPQLRAASYEQYF. CDR3 bases: TGTGCCAGCAGCCAAGAAGGGCCCCAATTGCGGGCGGCCTCCTACGAGCAGTACTTC.

This sequence joins TRBV9 and TRBJ2-1, with TRBD2 matching 14 bases. V shed 3 bases and J 0 bases; nucleotides not matched to a gene: 5. The germline V gene encodes CDR1 SGDLS and CDR2 YYNGEE. The CDR3 sequence is 18 residues long. As DNA, the CDR3 is TGTGCCAGCAGCGCCTTCGGGACTAGCGGGAGCTCCTACAATGAGCAGTTCTTC. Translated: CASSAFGTSGSSYNEQFF.

This chain links TRBV23-1 with TRBJ2-7; D is possibly TRBD2 (5 bases). TRBV23-1 has ORF status, its function being uncertain. The CDR3 totals 14 residues. V lost 2 bases, J lost 6 bases, and 14 bases lay in between. The CDR3 here is CASSQTVGVGEQYF. Here the CDR3 DNA reads TGCGCCAGCAGTCAAACCGTGGGAGTCGGCGAGCAGTACTTC.

The genes are TRBV27 and TRBJ2-3; D ambiguous. V lost 1 base and J lost 5, with 4 bases in between. CDR3 length: 12 residues. Per the germline V gene, CDR1 is MNHEY and CDR2 is SMNVEV (reference sequence). Written as DNA, the CDR3 is TGTGCCAGCAGTTTATTCGGAGATACGCAGTATTTT. Encoded protein: CASSLFGDTQYF.

The chain carries TRBV6-5 and TRBJ2-1; D is possibly TRBD2 (5 bases). The germline gives CDR1 MNHEY, CDR2 SVGAGI. The CDR3 extends over 13 amino acids. Trimming removed 6 bases at V and 0 bases at J, with 6 bases between. The CDR3 protein is CASSGDSYNEQFF. The CDR3 DNA follows: TGTGCCAGCAGCGGGGACTCCTACAATGAGCAGTTCTTC.

The rearrangement joins TRBV28 to TRBJ1-5; a possible D gene is TRBD1 (5 bases). Trimming shortened V by 4 bases and J by 6 bases, and 13 bases separated the two germline ends. The germline V gene encodes CDR1 MDHEN and CDR2 SYDVKM. The CDR3 sequence is 14 residues long. The CDR3 sequence is CASSWVGATQPQHF. The DNA of the CDR3 is TGTGCCAGCAGTTGGGTAGGGGCGACTCAGCCCCAGCATTTT. Filled out from reference TRBV28 and TRBJ1-5, the complete variable domain reads DVKVTQSSRYLVKRTGEKVFLECVQDMDHENMFWYRQDPGLGLRLIYFSYDVKMKEKGDIPEGYSVSREKKERFSLILESASTNQTSMYLCASSWVGATQPQHFGDGTRLSIL.

The chain combines TRBV24-1 with TRBJ2-1; possible D gene TRBD1, 6 bases. The CDR3 has 17 residues. Germline values: CDR1 KGHDR, CDR2 SFDVKD. V was pared by 4 bases and J by 6 bases, with 21 bases between. CDR3 DNA: TGTGCCACCAGTGAGGGCGTAGGGGGACGTAGGAGCAATGAGCAGTTCTTC. Its translation is CATSEGVGGRRSNEQFF.

The V and J genes are TRBV7-2 and TRBJ2-7; D possibly corresponds to TRBD2 (5 bases). CDR3 length equals 13 residues. Germline V lookup: CDR1 SGHTA, CDR2 FQGNSA. The V end lost 5 bases, the J end lost 6 bases, and 14 bases lay between the germline ends. Here the CDR3 reads CASSRDSSGEQYF. DNA for the CDR3: TGTGCCAGCAGCCGTGACTCGAGCGGCGAGCAGTACTTC.

The chain is built from TRBV5-1 and TRBJ1-3, with D unresolved. CDR3 length equals 15 residues. V lost 8 bases and J lost 0, with 15 bases in between. The germline gives CDR1 SGHRS, CDR2 YFSETQ. CDR3 nucleotide sequence: TGCGCCAGTCGGCCAGACTTACACTCTGGAAACACCATATATTTT. Translated: CASRPDLHSGNTIYF.

The rearrangement joins TRBV11-2 to TRBJ1-5; tentatively, D is TRBD1 (5 bases). The CDR3 is 14 amino acids. CDR1 is SGHAT, CDR2 FQNNGV, per germline. Trimming cost V 0 bases and J 6 bases, with 9 bases left between them. The CDR3 region is CASSLESGGQPQHF. CDR3 coding DNA: TGTGCCAGCAGCTTAGAAAGCGGGGGTCAGCCCCAGCATTTT. The full variable domain, in which reference TRBV11-2 and TRBJ1-5 provide the parts outside the CDR3, is EAGVAQSPRYKIIEKRQSVAFWCNPISGHATLYWYQQILGQGPKLLIQFQNNGVVDDSQLPKDRFSAERLKGVDSTLKIQPAKLEDSAVYLCASSLESGGQPQHFGDGTRLSIL.

The chain recombines TRBV5-1 with TRBJ1-2, with 9 bases lining up with TRBD1. The germline CDR1 and CDR2 sequences are SGHRS and YFSETQ. Germline trimming cut 6 bases from V and 4 bases from J; bases unmatched to any gene: 10. The CDR3 has 15 amino acids. CDR3 DNA: TGCGCCAGCAAAGACTCCGGGACAGGGCCCTATGGCTACACCTTC. Translated, it gives CASKDSGTGPYGYTF.

The chain uses TRBV7-9 and TRBJ1-1, with 8 nucleotides matching TRBD1. This CDR3 region has 14 residues. CDR1 is SEHNR, CDR2 FQNEAQ, per germline (reference sequence). J gave up 6 bases and V 2 bases, and 5 bases lay outside the gene matches. The CDR3 DNA is TGTGCCAGCAGCTTAACAGGGGGAAAGGCTGAAGCTTTCTTT. Translated: CASSLTGGKAEAFF.

The chain combines TRBV3-1 (or the pseudogene TRBV3-2) with TRBJ1-6; perhaps TRBD1 as D (5 bases). The germline V gene has CDR1 LGHDT and CDR2 YNNKEL (reference sequence). The V end lost 0 bases, the J end lost 9 bases, and 39 bases lay between the germline ends. The CDR3 runs to 24 residues. The CDR3 spells CASSQERFMARGGATQGAGSPLHF. In DNA, the CDR3 is TGTGCCAGCAGCCAAGAACGTTTTATGGCGCGGGGAGGGGCAACGCAGGGTGCGGGTTCACCCCTCCACTTT.

This clone was recorded once. The chain couples TRBV7-9 to TRBJ2-1; TRBD2 matches at 13 bases. The V segment lost 5 bases and the J segment 10 bases; nucleotides outside the gene matches: 14. Germline V lookup: CDR1 SEHNR, CDR2 FQNEAQ (reference sequence). The CDR3 length is 17 residues. The CDR3 DNA follows: TGTGCCAGCAGCCCCGGACAGATCGGACTAGCGGGAGACGAGCAGTTCTTC. Translating it yields CASSPGQIGLAGDEQFF.

The gene calls are TRBV9 and TRBJ2-3; 16 bases line up with TRBD2. The CDR3 runs to 18 residues. The V segment lost 4 bases and the J segment 3 bases; nucleotides outside the gene matches: 8. Germline values: CDR1 SGDLS, CDR2 YYNGEE. The CDR3 loop reads CASSRGTSGRASTDTQYF. The CDR3 DNA is TGTGCCAGCAGCCGCGGGACTAGCGGGAGGGCCAGTACAGATACGCAGTATTTT.

This chain connects TRBV27 to TRBJ2-7; the D gene is possibly TRBD1 (6 bases). Germline V gene sequence: CDR1 MNHEY, CDR2 SMNVEV (reference sequence). The CDR3 contains 16 residues. With 6 bases removed from V and 3 bases from J, the gap between germline ends came to 21 bases. The CDR3, as DNA: TGTGCCAGCAGCAGGACAGCAACAAATAATAACTACGAGCAGTACTTC. This gives the protein CASSRTATNNNYEQYF.

The chain is built from TRBV5-1 and TRBJ2-1, with 13 positions matching TRBD2. CDR3 length equals 15 residues. The J segment lost 5 bases and the V segment lost 7 bases, leaving 6 bases of the junction unmatched. The germline V gene encodes CDR1 SGHRS and CDR2 YFSETQ. CDR3 amino acids: CASRLAGGVDNEQFF. DNA for the CDR3: TGCGCCAGCCGACTAGCGGGAGGAGTGGACAATGAGCAGTTCTTC.

This chain uses TRBV5-8 with TRBJ2-1; 9 bases align to TRBD1. CDR1 is SGHTS, CDR2 YDEGEE, per germline. This CDR3 comprises 15 residues. J lost 9 bases, V lost 4 bases, and 11 bases had no gene match. CDR3 loop: CASSQGGQGTSEQFF. The CDR3 DNA reads TGTGCCAGCAGCCAAGGGGGACAGGGAACCAGTGAGCAGTTCTTC.

V usage is TRBV14 and J usage is TRBJ2-5, with TRBD1 matching over 8 bases. This CDR3 comprises 16 residues. CDR1 is SGHDN and CDR2 is FVKESK in the germline V gene. Trimming took 0 bases from V and 2 from J; bases not matched to a gene: 5. The CDR3 DNA sequence: TGTGCCAGCAGCCAAGAATGGACAGGGACTCAAGAGACCCAGTACTTC. This sequence encodes CASSQEWTGTQETQYF.

This clone showed up just once. This chain links TRBV28 with TRBJ2-7, with 9 bases lining up with TRBD1. The germline CDR1 and CDR2 sequences are MDHEN and SYDVKM. There are 14 residues in the CDR3. Unmatched junction bases numbered 4, after V lost 5 bases and J lost 2 bases. This CDR3 reads CASSPGTGTYEQYF. CDR3 nucleotide sequence: TGTGCCAGCAGTCCCGGGACAGGGACCTACGAGCAGTACTTC. The full variable domain, rest sourced from reference TRBV28 and TRBJ2-7, is DVKVTQSSRYLVKRTGEKVFLECVQDMDHENMFWYRQDPGLGLRLIYFSYDVKMKEKGDIPEGYSVSREKKERFSLILESASTNQTSMYLCASSPGTGTYEQYFGPGTRLTVT.

The chain has TRBV18 and TRBJ2-2; D may be TRBD1 (5 bases). The CDR3 spans 15 residues. Germline-derived CDR1 and CDR2 are KGHSH and LQKENI. The V end lost 1 base, the J end lost 1 base, and 7 bases lay between the germline ends. CDR3 nucleotides: TGTGCCAGCTCACCACGACAGATGAACACCGGGGAGCTGTTTTTT. Protein product: CASSPRQMNTGELFF.